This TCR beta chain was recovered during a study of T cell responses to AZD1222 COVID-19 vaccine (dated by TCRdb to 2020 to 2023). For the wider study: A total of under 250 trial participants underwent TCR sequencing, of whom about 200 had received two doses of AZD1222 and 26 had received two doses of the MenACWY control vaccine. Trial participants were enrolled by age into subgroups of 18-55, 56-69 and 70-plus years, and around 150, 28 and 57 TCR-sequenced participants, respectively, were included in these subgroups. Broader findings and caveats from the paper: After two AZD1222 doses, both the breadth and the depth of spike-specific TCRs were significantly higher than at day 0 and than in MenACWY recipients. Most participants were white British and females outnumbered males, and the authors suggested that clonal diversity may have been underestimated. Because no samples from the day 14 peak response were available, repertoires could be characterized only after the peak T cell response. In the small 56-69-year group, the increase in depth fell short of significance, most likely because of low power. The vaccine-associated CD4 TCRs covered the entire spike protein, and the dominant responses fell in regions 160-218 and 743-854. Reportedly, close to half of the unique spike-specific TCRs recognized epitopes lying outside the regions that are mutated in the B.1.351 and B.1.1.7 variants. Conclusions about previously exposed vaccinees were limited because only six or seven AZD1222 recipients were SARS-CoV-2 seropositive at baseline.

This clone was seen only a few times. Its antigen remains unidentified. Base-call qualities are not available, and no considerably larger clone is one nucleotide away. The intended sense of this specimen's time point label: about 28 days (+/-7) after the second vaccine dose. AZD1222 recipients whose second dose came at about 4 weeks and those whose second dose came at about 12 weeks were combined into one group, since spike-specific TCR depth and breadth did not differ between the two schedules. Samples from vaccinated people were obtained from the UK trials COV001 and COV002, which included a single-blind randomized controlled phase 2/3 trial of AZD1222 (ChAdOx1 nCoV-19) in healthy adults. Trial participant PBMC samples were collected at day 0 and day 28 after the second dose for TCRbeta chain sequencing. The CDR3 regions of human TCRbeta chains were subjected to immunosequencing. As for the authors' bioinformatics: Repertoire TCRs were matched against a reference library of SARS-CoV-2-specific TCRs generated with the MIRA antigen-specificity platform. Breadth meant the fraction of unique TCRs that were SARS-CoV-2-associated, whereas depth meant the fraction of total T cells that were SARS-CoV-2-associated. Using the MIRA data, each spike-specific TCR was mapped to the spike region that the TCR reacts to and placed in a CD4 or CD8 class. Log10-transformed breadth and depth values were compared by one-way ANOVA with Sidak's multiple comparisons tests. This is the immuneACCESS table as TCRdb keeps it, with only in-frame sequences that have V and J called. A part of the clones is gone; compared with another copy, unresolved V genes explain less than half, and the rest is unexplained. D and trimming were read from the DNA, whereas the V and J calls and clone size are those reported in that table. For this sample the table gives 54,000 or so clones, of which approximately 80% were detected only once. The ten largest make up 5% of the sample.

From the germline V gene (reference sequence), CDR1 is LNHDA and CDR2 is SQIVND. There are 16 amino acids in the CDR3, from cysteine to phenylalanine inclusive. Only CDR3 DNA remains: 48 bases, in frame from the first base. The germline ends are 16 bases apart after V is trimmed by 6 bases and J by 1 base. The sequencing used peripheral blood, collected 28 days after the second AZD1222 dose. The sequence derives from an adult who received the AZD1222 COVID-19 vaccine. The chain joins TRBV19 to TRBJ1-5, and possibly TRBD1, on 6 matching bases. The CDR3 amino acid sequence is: CASRLGGAVSNQPQHF. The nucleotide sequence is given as TGTGCCAGTAGATTAGGGGGGGCTGTGAGCAATCAGCCCCAGCATTTT.